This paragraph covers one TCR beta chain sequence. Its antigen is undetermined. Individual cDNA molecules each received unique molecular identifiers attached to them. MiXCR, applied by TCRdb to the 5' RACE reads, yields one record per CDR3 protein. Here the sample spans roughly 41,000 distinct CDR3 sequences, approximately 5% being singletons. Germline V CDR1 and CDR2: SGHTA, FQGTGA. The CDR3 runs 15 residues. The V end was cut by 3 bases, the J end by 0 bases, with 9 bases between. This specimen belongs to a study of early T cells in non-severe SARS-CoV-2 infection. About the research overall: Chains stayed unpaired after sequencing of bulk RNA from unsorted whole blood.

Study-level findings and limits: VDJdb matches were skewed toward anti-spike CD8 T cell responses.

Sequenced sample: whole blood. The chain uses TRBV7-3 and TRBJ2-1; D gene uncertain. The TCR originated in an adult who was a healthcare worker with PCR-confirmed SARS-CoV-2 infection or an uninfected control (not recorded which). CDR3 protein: CASSFIGNSYNEQFF. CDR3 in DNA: TGTGCCAGCAGCTTCATCGGAAACTCCTACAATGAGCAGTTCTTC.